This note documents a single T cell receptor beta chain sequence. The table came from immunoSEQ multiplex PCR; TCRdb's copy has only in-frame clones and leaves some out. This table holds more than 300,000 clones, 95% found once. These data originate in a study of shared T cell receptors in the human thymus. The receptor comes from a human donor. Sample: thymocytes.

This chain's CDR3 is CSVNRGLAATYNEQFF. CDR3 sequence (DNA): TGCAGCGTTAACAGGGGGCTAGCGGCGACCTACAATGAGCAGTTCTTC. This chain links TRBV29-1 with TRBJ2-1; TRBD1 agrees at 9 bases. J gave up 2 bases and V 5 bases, and 10 bases lay outside the gene matches. The CDR3 is made up of 16 amino acids. CDR1 is SQVTM and CDR2 is ANQGSEA in the germline V gene.